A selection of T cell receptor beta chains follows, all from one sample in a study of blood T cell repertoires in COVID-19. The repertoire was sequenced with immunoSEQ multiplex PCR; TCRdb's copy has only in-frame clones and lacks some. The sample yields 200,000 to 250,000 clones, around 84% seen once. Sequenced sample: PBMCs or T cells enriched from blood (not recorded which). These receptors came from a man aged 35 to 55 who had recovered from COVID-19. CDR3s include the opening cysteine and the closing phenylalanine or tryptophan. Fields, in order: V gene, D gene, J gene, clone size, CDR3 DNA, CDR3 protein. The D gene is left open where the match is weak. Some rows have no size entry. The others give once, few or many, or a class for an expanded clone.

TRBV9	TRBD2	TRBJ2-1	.	TGTGCCAGCAGCGGGGCGGGAGGATCCTACAATGAGCAGTTCTTC	CASSGAGGSYNEQFF
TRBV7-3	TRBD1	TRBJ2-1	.	TGTGCCAGCAGCCTGGGACAGGGGGGATACAATGAGCAGTTCTTC	CASSLGQGGYNEQFF
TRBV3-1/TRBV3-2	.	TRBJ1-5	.	TGTGCCAGCAGCCAAAAGGGGTTCTTTCAGCCCCAGCATTTT	CASSQKGFFQPQHF
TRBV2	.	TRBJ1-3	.	TGTGCCAGCAGGGGGGAGGGGACACTCTCTGGAAACACCATATATTTT	CASRGEGTLSGNTIYF
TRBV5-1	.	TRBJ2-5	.	TGCGCCAGCAGCTGGGGGGACAGAACAGAAGAGACCCAGTACTTC	CASSWGDRTEETQYF
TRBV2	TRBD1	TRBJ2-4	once	TGTGCCAGCAGTGGGACAGGGGGGAAAAGGATTCAGTACTTC	CASSGTGGKRIQYF
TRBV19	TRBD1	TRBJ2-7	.	TGTGCCAGTAGATCAAAACTTCAGGGGGACACCTACGAGCAGTACTTC	CASRSKLQGDTYEQYF
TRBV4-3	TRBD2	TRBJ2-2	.	TGCGCCAGCAGCCTACTAGCGGGAGGGATTAACACCGGGGAGCTGTTTTTT	CASSLLAGGINTGELFF
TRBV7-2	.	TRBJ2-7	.	TGTGCCAGCAGCTCCGGGGTTACTCTTGAGGAGTACTTC	CASSSGVTLEEYF
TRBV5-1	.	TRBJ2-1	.	TGCGCCAGCAGCGAGACAGGATACAATGAGCAGTTCTTC	CASSETGYNEQFF
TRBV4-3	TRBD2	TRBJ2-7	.	TGCGCCAGCAGCCAAGGGGAGGGAGCTGGGTCCTACGAGCAGTACTTC	CASSQGEGAGSYEQYF
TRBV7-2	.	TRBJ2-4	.	TGTGCCAGCAGCTTAGTCTGGCGGAACCTGGCCAAAAACATTCAGTACTTC	CASSLVWRNLAKNIQYF
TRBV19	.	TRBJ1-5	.	TGTGCCAGCACTTACCAGGGGAGTGGAGCCCAGCATTTT	CASTYQGSGAQHF
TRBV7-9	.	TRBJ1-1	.	TGTGCCAGCAGCTTAGGAGGGTCGGGAGAGACTGAAGCTTTCTTT	CASSLGGSGETEAFF
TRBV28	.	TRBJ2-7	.	TGTGCCAGCACTGAAAGGGGCCACTCCTACGAGCAGTACTTC	CASTERGHSYEQYF
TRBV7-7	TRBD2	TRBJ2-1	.	TGTGCTAGCAGCTCGAGCGGGAGTACCTACAATGAGCAGTTCTTC	CASSSSGSTYNEQFF
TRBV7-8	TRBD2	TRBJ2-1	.	TGTGCCAGCAGCTTATTAGCGGGAGACCCTACATACGGCAATGAGCAGTTCTTC	CASSLLAGDPTYGNEQFF
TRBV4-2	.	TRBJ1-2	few	TGTGCCAGCAGCCAAGATCCTAGTTGGGTGTCACTCTATGGCTACACCTTC	CASSQDPSWVSLYGYTF
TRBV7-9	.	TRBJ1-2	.	TGTGCCAGCAGCTTAAACCCCGGGGTGGTTGGCTACACCTTC	CASSLNPGVVGYTF
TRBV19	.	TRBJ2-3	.	TGTGCCAGTAGTATCGGCCGGACAGCAGATACGCAGTATTTT	CASSIGRTADTQYF
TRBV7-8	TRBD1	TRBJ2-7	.	TGTGCCAGCAGCTATGGGACAGCCTACGAGCAGTACTTC	CASSYGTAYEQYF
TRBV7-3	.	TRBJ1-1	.	TGTGCCAGCAGCCAGGGGCCAGGGGAGAGAGCTGAAGCTTTCTTT	CASSQGPGERAEAFF
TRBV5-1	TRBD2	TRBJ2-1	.	TGCGCCAGCAGCTTGTTTGCGGGAGGGCCCGGTGAGCAGTTCTTC	CASSLFAGGPGEQFF
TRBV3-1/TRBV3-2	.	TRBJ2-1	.	TGTGCCAGCAGCCAGTTGAGGAGGGCGGTCTCCTACAATGAGCAGTTCTTC	CASSQLRRAVSYNEQFF
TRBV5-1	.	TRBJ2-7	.	TGCGCCAGCAGCTTCGGAGAGGCTTACGAGCAGTACTTC	CASSFGEAYEQYF
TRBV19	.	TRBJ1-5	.	TGTGCCAGTAGTACCCCCTTGGGCCGGGAGGGACAAGGCCAAAATCAGCCCCAGCATTTT	CASSTPLGREGQGQNQPQHF
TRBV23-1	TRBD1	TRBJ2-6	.	TGCGCCAGCGTCGGGCCGTGGACAGGGGACCACTCTGGGGCCAACGTCCTGACTTTC	CASVGPWTGDHSGANVLTF
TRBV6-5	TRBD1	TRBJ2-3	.	TGTGCCAGCAGGGCCAGACAGGGGGAGCAGTATTTT	CASRARQGEQYF
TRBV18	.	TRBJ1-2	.	TGTGCCAGCTCATCAGGGCAGGGATACGGCTACACCTTC	CASSSGQGYGYTF
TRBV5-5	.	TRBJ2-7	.	TGTGCCAGCCAGGCTATAGAGGGGGACTACTACGAGCAGTACTTC	CASQAIEGDYYEQYF
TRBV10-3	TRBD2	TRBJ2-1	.	TGTGCCATCAGTACCCTAGCGGGCTCCTACAATGAGCAGTTCTTC	CAISTLAGSYNEQFF
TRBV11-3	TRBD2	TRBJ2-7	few	TGTGCCAGCAGCTTTACTGCGGGAGGACAATTTCCCGAGCAGTACTTC	CASSFTAGGQFPEQYF
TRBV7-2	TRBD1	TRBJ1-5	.	TGTGCCAGCAGCTTAGCGCTCGGCCAGGGGGGACCCCAGCATTTT	CASSLALGQGGPQHF
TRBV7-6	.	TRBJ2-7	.	TGTGCCAGCAGCTTATTGGCGGGGCTTTCCTACGAGCAGTACTTC	CASSLLAGLSYEQYF
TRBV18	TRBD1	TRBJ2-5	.	TGTGCCAGCTCACCCGGGACAGGGGGCGGAGAGACCCAGTACTTC	CASSPGTGGGETQYF
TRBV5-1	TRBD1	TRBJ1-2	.	TGCGCCAGCAGCTTGGACAGGGGCTATGGCTACACCTTC	CASSLDRGYGYTF
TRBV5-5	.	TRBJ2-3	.	TGTGCCAGCAGCTTGGTGTCGTCCACAGATACGCAGTATTTT	CASSLVSSTDTQYF
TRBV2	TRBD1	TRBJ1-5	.	TGTGCCAGCAGCGGGACAGGGGGAAATCAGCCCCAGCATTTT	CASSGTGGNQPQHF
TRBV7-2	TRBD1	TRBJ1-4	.	TGTGCCAGCAGCTCTCAGACGGGACAGGGTTTTGAAAAACTGTTTTTT	CASSSQTGQGFEKLFF
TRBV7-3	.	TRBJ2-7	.	TGTGCCAGCAGCTTTCAGGGGACCTACGAGCAGTACTTC	CASSFQGTYEQYF
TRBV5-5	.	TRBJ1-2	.	TGTGCCAGCAGCTTGGGGGGACATTTCAGAAACTATGGCTACACCTTC	CASSLGGHFRNYGYTF
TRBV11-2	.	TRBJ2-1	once	TGTGCCAGCAGCGATAGACTAGACAACTCCTACAATGAGCAGTTCTTC	CASSDRLDNSYNEQFF